The T cell receptor (delta chain) described here comes from a study of delta chains in infants with herpesvirus infections. Study details: Infants infected with CMV after birth were searched for public fetal Vdelta1/Vgamma8 clonotype.

The CDR3 has 24 amino acids. V lost 3 bases to trimming and J lost 0 bases; unmatched junction nucleotides: 21. In germline, CDR1 is TSWWSYY, CDR2 QGS. TCR cDNA was made from PBMC RNA with gamma- and delta-chain-specific primers. TCRdb used CATT to re-call clones from the RT-PCR reads. The sample shows 700 to 850 delta-chain clones, around 15% of them seen only once. Sequencing used peripheral blood, obtained at time point 1 of longitudinal follow-up. The TCR originated in a human donor who was a Ugandan infant, either HIV-exposed or HIV-unexposed (not recorded which). This chain joins TRDV1 and TRDJ3, with 9 nucleotides matching TRDD2. The chain's CDR3 is CALGEMGLPTIGDRSSWDTRQMFF. The CDR3 DNA sequence: TGTGCTCTTGGGGAGATGGGCCTTCCTACAATAGGGGATCGGAGCTCCTGGGACACCCGACAGATGTTTTTC.